Shown below are 2 T cell receptor beta chains from a single sample sequenced in a study of post-analysis software for immune sequencing data. Study findings and constraints: The five TRBV segments detected at higher frequency in patients than in controls included TRBV5-6, TRBV5-1 and TRBV20-1.

These receptors' antigens are unknown. TCR beta cDNA libraries included unique molecular identifiers. One entry per CDR3 protein results from TCRdb running MiXCR on the PCR reads. The sample comprises more than 450,000 distinct CDR3 sequences, 44% of which are singletons, and 1.7% rests with the top ten. The sequenced sample consisted of blood. Source of these receptors: a girl aged 5-17 years with multiple sclerosis.

The sample holds a few counts of this clonotype. CDR3 protein: CAISEHSGANVLTF. The CDR3 DNA reads as TGTGCCATCAGTGAACACTCTGGGGCCAACGTCCTGACTTTC. The V and J genes are TRBV10-3 and TRBJ2-6; D is uncertain. This CDR3 has 14 residues. CDR1 and CDR2 (germline): ENHRY, SYGVKD. V was clipped by 3 bases and J by 0 bases, with 3 bases between them.

The chain carries TRBV7-2 and TRBJ2-1, with a tentative D call TRBD2 (5 bases). CDR1 SGHTA and CDR2 FQGNSA come from the germline V gene. CDR3 length equals 14 residues. With 1 base removed from V and 9 bases from J, the gap between germline ends came to 13 bases. The CDR3 loop is CASSLGHLGVEQFF. CDR3 bases: TGTGCCAGCAGCTTAGGGCATTTGGGAGTTGAGCAGTTCTTC.